The 27 T cell receptor beta chains given below trace back to one sample, sequenced in a study of CD8 T cells in ankylosing spondylitis. TCRdb re-derived calls from the 5' RACE reads in MiXCR, one entry per CDR3 protein. The sample lists some 840,000 distinct CDR3 sequences; roughly 12% were seen once. These TCRs are of unknown antigen specificity. Study results and limitations: Roughly eight highly homologous variants made up a TCR beta motif, and this motif appeared characteristic of ankylosing spondylitis blood.

The sample comprised blood, either unsorted or a sorted T cell fraction (not recorded which). The origin of the receptors is a male donor with ankylosing spondylitis.

At least ten counts were recorded for this clonotype. This sequence joins TRBV12-3 or TRBV12-4 and TRBJ2-1; no clear D. The CDR3 contains 13 residues. Trimming removed 1 base from V and 10 bases from J, with 11 bases in between. CDR3 sequence (DNA): TGTGCCAGCAGTTTAGTGGTGGGTGCCGAGCAGTTCTTC. Its translation: CASSLVVGAEQFF.

J is TRBJ1-1 and V is TRBV4-2, with TRBD1 as a possible D gene (5 bases). The CDR3 has 14 amino acids. V was pared by 2 bases and J by 1 base, with 8 bases between. Germline lookup yields CDR1 LGHNA and CDR2 YNFKEQ. The DNA of the CDR3 is TGTGCCAGCAGCCAACTTGGACAGAACACTGAAGCTTTCTTT. Translation: CASSQLGQNTEAFF.

This clonotype came up a few times. The chain combines TRBV28 with TRBJ2-7; either TRBD1 or TRBD2 may fit D (5 bases each). The CDR3 length is 15 residues. CDR1 is MDHEN, CDR2 SYDVKM, per germline. V lost 5 bases, J lost 0 bases, and 14 bases lay in between. In nucleotides, the CDR3 is TGTGCCAGCAGTCCCTCCGGGACGCTCTCCTACGAGCAGTACTTC. Protein sequence: CASSPSGTLSYEQYF.

In its sample, this clonotype was seen many times. The chain is built from TRBV7-8 and TRBJ2-7; 7 bases match TRBD2. V shed 5 bases and J 0 bases; nucleotides not matched to a gene: 10. Germline CDR1 is SGHVS and CDR2 is FQNEAQ. The CDR3 sequence is 16 residues long. CDR3 in amino acids: CASSPWSTSDSYEQYF. The CDR3 nucleotides are TGTGCCAGCAGCCCCTGGTCAACTAGCGACTCCTACGAGCAGTACTTC.

This chain connects TRBV20-1 to TRBJ2-4; TRBD2 aligns across 8 bases. The CDR3 has 12 residues. The V segment lost 6 bases and the J segment 12 bases; nucleotides outside the gene matches: 10. Germline lookup yields CDR1 DFQATT and CDR2 SNEGSKA (reference sequence). The CDR3, as DNA: TGCAGTGCGGGAGGCGCGGGAGGACGTCAGTACTTC. It specifies CSAGGAGGRQYF.

The chain has TRBV15 and TRBJ1-1, with D perhaps matching TRBD1 (5 bases). The V end was cut by 1 base, the J end by 1 base, with 7 bases between. The CDR3 has 14 amino acids. From germline, CDR1 is LNHNV and CDR2 YYDKDF (reference sequence). CDR3 loop: CATSRVRGNTEAFF. DNA for the CDR3: TGTGCCACCAGCAGAGTAAGGGGGAACACTGAAGCTTTCTTT.

Only a few counts were recorded for this clonotype. The DNA of the CDR3 is TGTGCCAGCAGCGGCTCTAGCGGGGGCGAGACCCAGTACTTC. Its translation: CASSGSSGGETQYF. This chain joins TRBV3-1 and TRBJ2-5, with 10 bases matching TRBD2. This CDR3 spans 14 amino acids. The germline CDR1 and CDR2 sequences are LGHDT and YNNKEL (reference sequence). With 5 bases clipped from V and 5 bases from J, the junction kept 5 bases outside the gene matches.

This clonotype was counted ten times or more. J is TRBJ2-1 and V is TRBV5-6; D possibly matches TRBD1 or TRBD2 (5 bases each). Between the trimmed V and J ends, which lost 4 bases and 12 bases, there was a span of 26 bases. The CDR3 loop spans 16 amino acids. Germline lookup yields CDR1 SGHDT and CDR2 YYEEEE. The CDR3 DNA is TGTGCCAGCAGCCTCCTGCCCCGGGACCCACCGAGGAGGCAGTTCTTC. It translates to CASSLLPRDPPRRQFF. The variable domain in full, completed from reference TRBV5-6 and TRBJ2-1, reads DAGVTQSPTHLIKTRGQQVTLRCSPKSGHDTVSWYQQALGQGPQFIFQYYEEEERQRGNFPDRFSGHQFPNYSSELNVNALLLGDSALYLCASSLLPRDPPRRQFFGPGTRLTVL.

The chain employs TRBV24-1 and TRBJ2-5; 10 nucleotides agree with TRBD2. This CDR3 has 16 residues. In germline, CDR1 is KGHDR, CDR2 SFDVKD. The V gene end was trimmed by 3 bases and the J gene end by 5 bases; junction bases not matched to a gene: 8. The CDR3 loop is CATSDVGAGGGETQYF. The CDR3 DNA reads TGTGCCACCAGTGATGTAGGAGCGGGAGGGGGGGAGACCCAGTACTTC.

The CDR3 protein is CASSLEALLNSPLHF. The CDR3 bases are TGTGCCAGCAGCTTAGAGGCCTTGCTAAATTCACCCCTCCACTTT. The chain carries TRBV7-2 and TRBJ1-6; D remains unclear. Germline assignment: CDR1 SGHTA and CDR2 FQGNSA. V dropped 1 base and J dropped 7 bases, with 11 bases sitting between them. This CDR3 region has 15 residues.

Only a few counts were recorded for this clonotype. The chain is built from TRBV18 and TRBJ2-3; TRBD2 is a possible D gene (5 bases). Trimming removed 2 bases at V and 9 bases at J, with 9 bases between. Germline V CDR1 and CDR2: KGHSH, LQKENI. CDR3 length equals 12 residues. The CDR3 sequence: CASSPFGITQYF. CDR3 in DNA: TGTGCCAGCTCACCATTCGGGATCACGCAGTATTTT.

The CDR3: CASSSRRGTGDTGELFF. CDR3 bases: TGTGCCAGCAGCTCCCGAAGAGGGACAGGGGACACCGGGGAGCTGTTTTTT. The J gene is TRBJ2-2, the V gene TRBV28, with 10 positions matching TRBD1. V was pared by 6 bases and J by 3 bases, with 10 bases of the junction left unmatched. Germline loops: CDR1 MDHEN, CDR2 SYDVKM. The CDR3 totals 17 residues.

The chain has TRBV5-5 and TRBJ1-5; unclear D gene. The CDR3 runs 14 residues. With 8 bases removed from V and 5 bases from J, the gap between germline ends came to 17 bases. The germline gives CDR1 SGHKS, CDR2 YYEKEE (reference sequence). The CDR3 DNA is TGTGCCAGGGGCCCCGGGCCCCTCTATCAGCCCCAGCATTTT. Translation: CARGPGPLYQPQHF.

J is TRBJ2-3 and V is TRBV7-6; 7 nucleotides agree with TRBD2. This CDR3 contains 15 residues. With V trimmed by 6 bases and J by 1 base, 7 bases remained unmatched. Germline lookup yields CDR1 SGHVS and CDR2 FNYEAQ. The CDR3 is CASRPAGTRTDTQYF. CDR3 sequence (DNA): TGTGCCAGCAGGCCAGCGGGGACCCGCACAGATACGCAGTATTTT.

This sequence joins TRBV20-1 and TRBJ2-1; 10 nucleotides line up with TRBD2. V gave up 1 base and J gave up 11 bases; unmatched junction bases: 11. CDR1 is DFQATT, CDR2 SNEGSKA, per germline (reference sequence). This CDR3 region has 15 residues. CDR3 in amino acids: CSARVPSGRALKQFF. CDR3 coding DNA: TGCAGTGCTAGAGTCCCTAGCGGGAGAGCCCTAAAGCAGTTCTTC.

This clonotype appeared a few times. The rearrangement links TRBV20-1 to TRBJ2-1; 10 bases are shared with TRBD2. The junction had 8 bases not matched to a gene; V was cut back by 7 bases and J by 14 bases. CDR3 length: 11 amino acids. The germline CDR1 and CDR2 sequences are DFQATT and SNEGSKA (reference sequence). CDR3 in amino acids: CSGGSSGSKFF. The CDR3 bases are TGCAGTGGTGGGTCTAGCGGGAGTAAGTTCTTC.

V gene TRBV15 combines with J gene TRBJ2-3, with 9 bases fitting TRBD1. Trimming cost V 4 bases and J 0 bases; bases outside gene matches: 2. CDR3 length: 15 amino acids. Looked up from germline, CDR1 is LNHNV and CDR2 is YYDKDF (reference sequence). CDR3 in amino acids: CATSTGTGSTDTQYF. The CDR3 region has the DNA TGTGCCACCAGCACCGGGACAGGGAGCACAGATACGCAGTATTTT. Full variable domain (outside the CDR3, taken from reference TRBV15 and TRBJ2-3): DAMVIQNPRYQVTQFGKPVTLSCSQTLNHNVMYWYQQKSSQAPKLLFHYYDKDFNNEADTPDNFQSRRPNTSFCFLDIRSPGLGDTAMYLCATSTGTGSTDTQYFGPGTRLTVL.

Only a few counts were recorded for this clonotype. The genes are TRBV11-2 and TRBJ2-3, with D unresolved. Trimming left V 0 bases short and J 2 bases short, with 9 bases between. Germline loops: CDR1 SGHAT, CDR2 FQNNGV. CDR3 length: 15 amino acids. The CDR3 sequence is CASSLDPLLTDTQYF. In nucleotides, the CDR3 is TGTGCCAGCAGCTTAGATCCTCTCCTCACAGATACGCAGTATTTT.

This clonotype occurred a few times. The rearrangement uses TRBV7-9 and TRBJ1-2; unclear D gene. Germline V gives CDR1 SEHNR, CDR2 FQNEAQ (reference sequence). V lost 7 bases and J 8 bases, leaving 11 bases between the germline ends. This CDR3 comprises 11 residues. CDR3 amino acids: CASTRTDGYTF. CDR3 nucleotides: TGTGCCAGCACCCGGACGGACGGCTACACCTTC.

The rearrangement uses TRBV7-2 and TRBJ1-5; the D gene is possibly TRBD1 (5 bases). CDR1 is SGHTA and CDR2 is FQGNSA in the germline V gene. Between the trimmed V and J ends, which lost 11 bases and 3 bases, there was a span of 14 bases. The CDR3 is 13 amino acids. The CDR3 nucleotides read TGTGCCTCCGACCGGGGGTTCAATCAGCCCCAGCATTTT. This sequence encodes CASDRGFNQPQHF.

In its sample, this clonotype was seen a few times. The chain is built from TRBV5-1 and TRBJ2-3, with 8 bases aligning to TRBD1. Unmatched junction bases numbered 5, after V lost 5 bases and J lost 0 bases. Germline V gene sequence: CDR1 SGHRS, CDR2 YFSETQ. This CDR3 comprises 15 residues. The CDR3 bases are TGCGCCAGCAGGAGGACAGGGACTAGCACAGATACGCAGTATTTT. It is translated as CASRRTGTSTDTQYF. Together with reference TRBV5-1 and TRBJ2-3, the CDR3 gives the full variable domain: KAGVTQTPRYLIKTRGQQVTLSCSPISGHRSVSWYQQTPGQGLQFLFEYFSETQRNKGNFPGRFSGRQFSNSRSEMNVSTLELGDSALYLCASRRTGTSTDTQYFGPGTRLTVL.

The gene calls are TRBV20-1 and TRBJ2-5, with a weak D call TRBD2 (5 bases). CDR1 DFQATT and CDR2 SNEGSKA come from the germline V gene (reference sequence). This CDR3 has 15 residues. The ends were cut back, 0 bases at V and 7 bases at J, with 18 bases in the middle. The CDR3 loop reads CSARDMAAGVGTQYF. CDR3 DNA sequence: TGCAGTGCTAGAGATATGGCCGCCGGGGTGGGGACCCAGTACTTC.

This clonotype showed up just a few times. This chain links TRBV9 with TRBJ2-5, with D maybe TRBD2 (5 bases). Germline-derived CDR1 and CDR2 are SGDLS and YYNGEE. Trimming took off 0 bases at V and 4 bases at J, with 13 bases between the two ends. The CDR3 extends over 15 amino acids. CDR3 nucleotides: TGTGCCAGCAGCGTAGGAGGGCGAGGTTTAGAGACCCAGTACTTC. It specifies CASSVGGRGLETQYF.

This clonotype was found many times. The J gene is TRBJ1-1, the V gene TRBV5-1, with 11 bases matching TRBD1. J was trimmed by 1 base and V by 4 bases; bases with no gene match: 6. The germline gives CDR1 SGHRS, CDR2 YFSETQ. CDR3 size: 16 residues. CDR3 protein: CASSPGQGAENTEAFF. Here the CDR3 DNA reads TGCGCCAGCAGCCCCGGACAGGGGGCAGAGAACACTGAAGCTTTCTTT.

This clonotype was picked up a small number of times. V gene TRBV10-3 combines with J gene TRBJ1-2, with 9 bases fitting TRBD1. Germline V gene sequence: CDR1 ENHRY, CDR2 SYGVKD. V dropped 6 bases and J dropped 1; count of bases not matched to a gene: 6. This CDR3 has 15 residues. CDR3 bases: TGTGCCATCAGCCCCAACAGGGGGCTTAACTATGGCTACACCTTC. It translates to CAISPNRGLNYGYTF.

The chain combines TRBV4-3 with TRBJ1-6, with D unclear. The CDR3 consists of 16 residues. Trimming stripped 5 bases from V and 9 bases from J, with 20 bases between. The germline V gene encodes CDR1 LGHNA and CDR2 YSLEER. The CDR3 protein is CASSFKTGTAGSPLHF. In DNA, the CDR3 is TGCGCCAGCAGCTTTAAAACGGGAACCGCGGGTTCACCCCTCCACTTT.

There are a few counts of this clonotype. The chain employs TRBV20-1 and TRBJ2-7; 12 positions agree with TRBD1. CDR3 length equals 15 residues. Germline V lookup: CDR1 DFQATT, CDR2 SNEGSKA (reference sequence). V dropped 3 bases and J dropped 3; count of bases not matched to a gene: 6. The CDR3 region is CSASGGQGAFYEQYF. CDR3 in DNA: TGCAGTGCTAGTGGGGGACAGGGGGCGTTCTACGAGCAGTACTTC.